These 20 T cell receptor beta chains were all obtained from the same sample, sequenced in a study of T-cell reconstitution after alpha-beta-depleted transplantation in children. TCRbeta library construction was performed incorporating unique molecular identifiers. TCRdb called the PCR reads again in MiXCR, with one record for every CDR3 protein. This repertoire shows around 450,000 distinct CDR3 sequences, approximately 41% found once; its top ten account for around a quarter. Sequences were derived from PBMCs, sampled before TCRalphabeta/CD19-depleted stem cell transplant. Receptor source: a girl aged 2 to 10 with aplastic anemia, due to receive a stem cell transplant.

The V call is TRBV20-1, the J call TRBJ2-3; D is ambiguous. The CDR3 runs to 13 residues. Germline CDR1 is DFQATT and CDR2 is SNEGSKA (reference sequence). With 1 base removed from V and 3 bases from J, the gap between germline ends came to 8 bases. DNA for the CDR3: TGCAGTGCTAGAGGCAAAAATACAGATACGCAGTATTTT. Protein product: CSARGKNTDTQYF.

J is TRBJ1-3 and V is TRBV5-4; D is perhaps TRBD1 (5 bases). Trimming removed 4 bases at V and 0 bases at J, with 11 bases between. CDR3 length: 15 residues. The germline V gene has CDR1 SGHNT and CDR2 YYREEE (reference sequence). CDR3 sequence: CASSRDVGSGNTIYF. CDR3 sequence (DNA): TGTGCCAGCAGCCGGGACGTTGGCTCTGGAAACACCATATATTTT.

Ten or more counts support this clonotype. The chain uses TRBV4-1 and TRBJ2-5, with 7 bases identical to TRBD2. The CDR3 is made up of 13 amino acids. The germline V gene has CDR1 MGHRA and CDR2 YSYEKL. V dropped 2 bases and J dropped 5; count of bases not matched to a gene: 2. The CDR3 protein is CASSQPGRETQYF. The DNA for the CDR3 is TGCGCCAGCAGCCAACCCGGGAGGGAGACCCAGTACTTC.

The chain couples TRBV21-1 to TRBJ2-7; TRBD1 is the table's D call, not checked against the DNA. TRBV21-1 is marked as a pseudogene. The CDR3 is 15 amino acids. The CDR3: CASSKGGTTYYEQYF. In DNA form, the CDR3 reads TGTGCCAGCAGCAAAGGAGGGACGACCTACTACGAGCAGTACTTC.

The gene calls are TRBV7-9 and TRBJ2-7, with D perhaps matching TRBD1 (5 bases). V was trimmed by 2 bases and J by 3 bases, leaving 8 bases between them. The CDR3 runs to 13 residues. Germline loops: CDR1 SEHNR, CDR2 FQNEAQ (reference sequence). CDR3: CASSLMQGYEQYF. CDR3 in DNA: TGTGCCAGCAGCTTAATGCAGGGCTACGAGCAGTACTTC.

The chain has TRBV12-3 or TRBV12-4 and TRBJ2-1, with unresolved D. This CDR3 has 15 residues. Trimming pared 5 bases from V and 8 bases from J, leaving 19 bases between. CDR3 sequence (DNA): TGTGCCAGCAGTAGACTGGCCTACTTCCCCTATGAGCAGTTCTTC. It encodes CASSRLAYFPYEQFF.

The V and J genes are TRBV5-1 and TRBJ2-3; 10 nucleotides match TRBD1. Germline V CDR1 and CDR2: SGHRS, YFSETQ. V dropped 5 bases and J dropped 5; count of bases not matched to a gene: 8. The CDR3 extends over 15 amino acids. CDR3 in amino acids: CASRRDRGVVDTQYF. CDR3 in DNA: TGCGCCAGCAGGCGGGACAGGGGAGTTGTAGATACGCAGTATTTT.

The rearrangement joins TRBV11-1 to TRBJ2-1, with 12 bases matching TRBD2. Germline loops: CDR1 SGHAT, CDR2 FQDESV (reference sequence). The CDR3 is 16 amino acids. With 5 bases clipped from V and 2 bases from J, the junction kept 4 bases outside the gene matches. CDR3 nucleotide sequence: TGTGCCAGCAGCCGGGGACTAGCGGGTCCCTACAATGAGCAGTTCTTC. The encoded protein is CASSRGLAGPYNEQFF.

The chain has TRBV7-9 and TRBJ2-5; D tentatively reads TRBD1 or TRBD2 (5 bases each). The germline gives CDR1 SEHNR, CDR2 FQNEAQ (reference sequence). V gave up 3 bases and J gave up 6 bases, with 8 bases separating them. The CDR3 runs 12 residues. The DNA of the CDR3 is TGTGCCAGCAGCTTGGGGGAGCAGACCCAGTACTTC. Amino acid sequence: CASSLGEQTQYF.

In DNA, the CDR3 is TGTGCCAGCTCACCGGTTCTAGGCAAAGAGACCCAGTACTTC. Protein: CASSPVLGKETQYF. V gene TRBV18 combines with J gene TRBJ2-5; D is ambiguous. Looked up from germline, CDR1 is KGHSH and CDR2 is LQKENI. Trimming removed 3 bases at V and 3 bases at J, with 11 bases between. The CDR3 is made up of 14 amino acids.

This clonotype was seen repeatedly, ten times or more. This chain joins TRBV3-1 and TRBJ1-1; D not certain. Trimming pared 0 bases from V and 5 bases from J, leaving 13 bases between. The CDR3 runs to 15 residues. CDR1 and CDR2 (germline): LGHDT, YNNKEL (reference sequence). CDR3 DNA: TGTGCCAGCAGCCAAGATTGGGCAGGAAGGACTGAAGCTTTCTTT. It specifies CASSQDWAGRTEAFF. The complete variable domain, with remaining parts taken from reference TRBV3-1 and TRBJ1-1, reads DTAVSQTPKYLVTQMGNDKSIKCEQNLGHDTMYWYKQDSKKFLKIMFSYNNKELIINETVPNRFSPKSPDKAHLNLHINSLELGDSAVYFCASSQDWAGRTEAFFGQGTRLTVV.

This clonotype was seen once. The V call is TRBV5-5, the J call TRBJ2-7; possibly TRBD2 for D (5 bases). V was cut by 1 base and J by 2 bases, with 10 bases left in between. The CDR3 length is 14 residues. CDR1 is SGHKS and CDR2 is YYEKEE in the germline V gene (reference sequence). In DNA form, the CDR3 reads TGTGCCAGCAGCTTGCACCTAGCCCCCTACGAGCAGTACTTC. Its protein is CASSLHLAPYEQYF.

The chain couples TRBV10-3 to TRBJ2-1, with D tentatively TRBD1 (5 bases). The V gene lost 6 bases and the J gene lost 6 bases, with 9 bases spanning the gap. Germline V gene sequence: CDR1 ENHRY, CDR2 SYGVKD. The CDR3 is 12 residues long. In DNA, the CDR3 is TGTGCCATCAGCGGGCAGGGCAATGAGCAGTTCTTC. It codes for CAISGQGNEQFF.

The rearrangement links TRBV7-3 to TRBJ2-2; D could derive from TRBD1 or TRBD2 (5 bases each). V shed 1 base and J shed 6 bases, with 12 bases lying between them. This CDR3 is 15 amino acids long. CDR1 SGHTA and CDR2 FQGTGA come from the germline V gene. The CDR3 protein is CASSLIRGPAGELFF. Written as DNA, the CDR3 is TGTGCCAGCAGCTTAATTAGGGGACCGGCCGGGGAGCTGTTTTTT.

This clonotype occurred many times. The rearrangement joins TRBV16 to TRBJ2-3; 8 bases align to TRBD1. This CDR3 is built from 16 residues. The J segment lost 5 bases and the V segment lost 0 bases, leaving 7 bases of the junction unmatched. The germline V gene has CDR1 KGHSY and CDR2 FQNENV. CDR3 sequence (DNA): TGTGCCAGCAGCCAATCCTGGCAGGGGGCAGGAGATACGCAGTATTTT. It specifies CASSQSWQGAGDTQYF.

This clonotype was counted only a few times. The chain couples TRBV11-2 to TRBJ2-1; D uncertain. Between the trimmed V and J ends, which lost 2 bases and 2 bases, there was a span of 10 bases. There are 15 residues in the CDR3. The germline CDR1 and CDR2 sequences are SGHAT and FQNNGV. The CDR3 loop is CASSLSRPTYNEQFF. As DNA, the CDR3 is TGTGCCAGCAGCTTATCTAGACCTACCTACAATGAGCAGTTCTTC.

The V gene is TRBV7-7, the J gene TRBJ2-3; D is uncertain. CDR3 length: 12 residues. In germline, CDR1 is SSHAT, CDR2 FNYEAQ (reference sequence). V shed 5 bases and J shed 13 bases, with 16 bases lying between them. The CDR3 spells CASSLTRAVKYF. As DNA, the CDR3 is TGTGCCAGCAGCCTGACCCGGGCAGTTAAGTATTTT.

The rearrangement links TRBV30 to TRBJ1-2; D is perhaps TRBD1 (6 bases). The CDR3 totals 13 residues. Between the trimmed V and J ends, which lost 1 base and 4 bases, there was a span of 10 bases. Germline CDR1 and CDR2: GTSNPN and SVGIG (reference sequence). The CDR3: CAWSATGFYGYTF. In nucleotides, the CDR3 is TGTGCCTGGAGTGCCACAGGGTTCTATGGCTACACCTTC.

The chain carries TRBV20-1 and TRBJ2-3, with 8 bases matching TRBD2. Germline CDR1 reads DFQATT; CDR2 reads SNEGSKA (reference sequence). This CDR3 region has 16 residues. The J segment lost 5 bases and the V segment lost 1 base, leaving 11 bases of the junction unmatched. CDR3 bases: TGCAGTGCTAGAGTTAATCCAGCGGGAGAAGGAGATACGCAGTATTTT. It specifies CSARVNPAGEGDTQYF.

The chain is built from TRBV6-5 and TRBJ2-1; D perhaps matches TRBD2 (6 bases). Trimming stripped 6 bases from V and 4 bases from J, with 13 bases between. CDR3 length: 14 amino acids. Per germline, CDR1 MNHEY and CDR2 SVGAGI. CDR3 coding DNA: TGTGCCAGCAGCTATCGACTAGAGTACAATGAGCAGTTCTTC. This translates into CASSYRLEYNEQFF.